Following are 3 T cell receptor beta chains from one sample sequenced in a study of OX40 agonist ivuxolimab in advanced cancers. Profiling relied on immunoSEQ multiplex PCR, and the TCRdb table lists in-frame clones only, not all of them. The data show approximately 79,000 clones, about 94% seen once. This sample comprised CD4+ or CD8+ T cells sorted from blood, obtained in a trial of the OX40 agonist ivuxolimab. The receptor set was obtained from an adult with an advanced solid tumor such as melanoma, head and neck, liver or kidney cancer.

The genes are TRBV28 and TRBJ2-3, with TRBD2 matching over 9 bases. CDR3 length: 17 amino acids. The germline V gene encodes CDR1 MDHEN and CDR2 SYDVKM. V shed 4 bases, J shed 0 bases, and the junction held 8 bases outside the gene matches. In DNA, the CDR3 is TGTGCCAGCAGTTCCCTACTAGCGGGCCCAAGCACAGATACGCAGTATTTT. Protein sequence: CASSSLLAGPSTDTQYF.

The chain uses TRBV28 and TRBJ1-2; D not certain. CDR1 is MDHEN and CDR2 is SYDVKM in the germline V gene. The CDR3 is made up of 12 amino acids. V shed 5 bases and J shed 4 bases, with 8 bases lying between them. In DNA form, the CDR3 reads TGTGCCAGCAGTCCGGTAGTCTATGGCTACACCTTC. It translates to CASSPVVYGYTF.

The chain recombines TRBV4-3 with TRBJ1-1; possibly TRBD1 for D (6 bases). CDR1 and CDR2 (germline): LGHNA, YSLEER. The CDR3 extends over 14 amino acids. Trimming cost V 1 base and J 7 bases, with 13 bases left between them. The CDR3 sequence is CASSQVGAGDEAFF. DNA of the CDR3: TGCGCCAGCAGCCAAGTCGGGGCAGGGGATGAAGCTTTCTTT.